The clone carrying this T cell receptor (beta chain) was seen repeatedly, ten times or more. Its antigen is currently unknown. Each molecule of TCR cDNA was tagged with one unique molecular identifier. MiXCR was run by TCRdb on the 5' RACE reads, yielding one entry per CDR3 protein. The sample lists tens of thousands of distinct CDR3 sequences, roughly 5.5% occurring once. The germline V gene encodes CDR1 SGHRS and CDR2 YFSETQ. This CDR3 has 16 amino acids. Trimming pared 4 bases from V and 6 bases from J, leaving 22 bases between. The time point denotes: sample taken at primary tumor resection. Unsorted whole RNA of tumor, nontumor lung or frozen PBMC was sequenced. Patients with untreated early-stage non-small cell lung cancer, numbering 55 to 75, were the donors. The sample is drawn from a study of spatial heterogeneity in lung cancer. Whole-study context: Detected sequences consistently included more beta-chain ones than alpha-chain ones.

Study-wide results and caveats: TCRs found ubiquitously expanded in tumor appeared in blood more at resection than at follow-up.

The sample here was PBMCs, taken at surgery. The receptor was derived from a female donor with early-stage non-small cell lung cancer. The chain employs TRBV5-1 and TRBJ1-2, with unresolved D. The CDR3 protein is CASSPTPGQPGDGYTF. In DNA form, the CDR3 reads TGCGCCAGCAGCCCGACTCCCGGTCAGCCCGGGGATGGCTACACCTTC.